One and the same sample provided the 2 T cell receptor beta chains below, sequenced in a study of T cell responses to AZD1222 COVID-19 vaccine. Here immunoSEQ multiplex PCR was the method, and the copy in TCRdb shows in-frame clones only, minus some. The sample comprises just under 90,000 clones, around 88% of which are singletons, and 10% rests with the top ten. This material consisted of peripheral blood, taken on day 0 of MenACWY control vaccination. The receptors originated from an adult in good health.

The J gene is TRBJ2-3, the V gene TRBV5-1; a possible D gene is TRBD1 (6 bases). The ends were cut back, 0 bases at V and 6 bases at J, with 17 bases in the middle. Germline V gives CDR1 SGHRS, CDR2 YFSETQ. The CDR3 consists of 16 residues. The CDR3 region is CASSLVGAGDADTQYF. CDR3 DNA sequence: TGCGCCAGCAGCTTGGTAGGGGCAGGGGATGCCGATACGCAGTATTTT. The full variable domain, rest sourced from reference TRBV5-1 and TRBJ2-3, is KAGVTQTPRYLIKTRGQQVTLSCSPISGHRSVSWYQQTPGQGLQFLFEYFSETQRNKGNFPGRFSGRQFSNSRSEMNVSTLELGDSALYLCASSLVGAGDADTQYFGPGTRLTVL.

The rearrangement joins TRBV4-3 to TRBJ1-5; D not certain. Trimming shortened V by 4 bases and J by 6 bases, and 10 bases separated the two germline ends. The CDR3 runs to 13 residues. Germline CDR1 and CDR2: LGHNA and YSLEER. CDR3 sequence reads: CASSPERGQPQHF. CDR3 nucleotides: TGCGCCAGCAGCCCAGAGAGAGGTCAGCCCCAGCATTTT.